A selection of T cell receptor beta chains follows, all from one sample in a study of beta chain features in type 1 diabetes. Clones were sequenced by immunoSEQ multiplex PCR, and TCRdb holds only the in-frame ones, with some missing. The sample lists hundreds of thousands of clones, about a sixth occurring once. Input material: naive CD4+ T cells from blood. All receptors come from a man aged 18 to 35 in good health. CDR3s include the opening cysteine and the closing phenylalanine or tryptophan. D genes are given only for firm matches. The size of a clone is reported for some rows only, either as once, few or many, or as a class for expanded clones.

clone_size d_call j_call v_call cdr3_aa cdr3_nt
few TRBD2 TRBJ2-3 TRBV5-1 CASSIGTSGRRRSTDTQYF TGCGCCAGCAGCATTGGGACTAGCGGGAGGCGACGGAGCACAGATACGCAGTATTTT
. . TRBJ1-5 TRBV10-3 CAINRADNQPQHF TGTGCCATCAATAGGGCAGACAATCAGCCCCAGCATTTT
. . TRBJ2-3 TRBV11-2 CASSLKSWTLTDTQYF TGTGCCAGCAGCTTAAAATCGTGGACACTCACAGATACGCAGTATTTT
many . TRBJ2-4 TRBV21-1 CASLQGPQYF TGTGCCAGCCTCCAAGGGCCCCAGTACTTC
. . TRBJ2-1 TRBV4-3 CASSQDLTGSYNEQFF TGCGCCAGCAGCCAAGATCTCACAGGGTCTTACAATGAGCAGTTCTTC
. . TRBJ2-6 TRBV6-6 CASRWAGANVLTF TGTGCCAGCAGGTGGGCTGGGGCCAACGTCCTGACTTTC
few . TRBJ2-1 TRBV25-1 CASSDPSVYNEQFF TGTGCCAGCAGTGATCCGAGCGTTTACAATGAGCAGTTCTTC
. TRBD1 TRBJ2-7 TRBV7-2 CASSLGADRPYEQYF TGTGCCAGCAGCTTAGGGGCGGACAGGCCCTACGAGCAGTACTTC
. TRBD2 TRBJ2-2 TRBV18 CASSYTSGNTGELFF TGTGCCAGCTCTTATACTAGCGGGAACACCGGGGAGCTGTTTTTT
. . TRBJ1-1 TRBV18 CASSPSRQVGTEAFF TGTGCCAGCTCACCATCCCGACAGGTGGGAACTGAAGCTTTCTTT
. TRBD2 TRBJ2-3 TRBV7-2 CASSLEVLLAGVLDTQYF TGTGCCAGCAGCTTAGAGGTGTTACTAGCGGGAGTGTTGGATACGCAGTATTTT
few TRBD2 TRBJ2-1 TRBV7-6 CASSFTSGSNEQFF TGTGCCAGCAGCTTCACTAGCGGGAGCAATGAGCAGTTCTTC
. . TRBJ2-1 TRBV6-8 CASRTRTPPEQFF TGTGCCAGCAGAACGAGGACGCCGCCTGAGCAGTTCTTC
. . TRBJ1-2 TRBV18 CASSPAGANYGYTF TGTGCCAGCTCACCGGCAGGAGCCAACTATGGCTACACCTTC
. . TRBJ2-3 TRBV2 CASSGLDPVTDTQYF TGTGCCAGCAGTGGACTAGATCCGGTGACGGATACGCAGTATTTT
few . TRBJ2-1 TRBV7-9 CASSFGTRTYNEQFF TGTGCCAGCAGCTTTGGGACCCGCACCTACAATGAGCAGTTCTTC
. . TRBJ1-1 TRBV29-1 CSVENQGPWTEAFF TGCAGCGTTGAAAACCAGGGGCCCTGGACTGAAGCTTTCTTT
few TRBD1 TRBJ1-1 TRBV30 CAWRAGGYDTEAFF TGTGCCTGGAGGGCAGGGGGGTACGACACTGAAGCTTTCTTT
. TRBD2 TRBJ2-4 TRBV18 CASSPPSGGAGNIQYF TGTGCCAGCTCACCACCTAGCGGGGGGGCTGGAAACATTCAGTACTTC
few TRBD1 TRBJ2-2 TRBV7-9 CASSRSGTGQTGELFF TGTGCCAGCAGCCGGTCCGGGACAGGGCAAACCGGGGAGCTGTTTTTT
. . TRBJ1-4 TRBV29-1 CSVEAEKLFF TGCAGCGTTGAAGCTGAAAAACTGTTTTTT
. . TRBJ1-2 TRBV10-3 CAILAQANYGYTF TGTGCCATCTTGGCCCAAGCTAACTATGGCTACACCTTC
. . TRBJ2-1 TRBV7-9 CASSLSVSSYNEQFF TGTGCCAGCAGCTTAAGCGTGAGCTCCTACAATGAGCAGTTCTTC
. . TRBJ2-1 TRBV2 CASSEWGLSYNEQFF TGTGCCAGCAGTGAATGGGGCCTCTCCTACAATGAGCAGTTCTTC
. . TRBJ1-4 TRBV7-3 CASSARGERDEKLFF TGTGCCAGCAGCGCTCGTGGTGAGAGGGATGAAAAACTGTTTTTT
. TRBD1 TRBJ2-3 TRBV4-3 CASSQEKGQASDTQYF TGCGCCAGCAGCCAAGAAAAGGGACAGGCCTCAGATACGCAGTATTTT
few . TRBJ2-2 TRBV28 CASTLDSANTGELFF TGTGCCAGCACCCTGGACAGTGCGAACACCGGGGAGCTGTTTTTT
few . TRBJ2-1 TRBV5-1 CASSRFIEQFF TGCGCCAGCAGCAGATTTATAGAGCAGTTCTTC
. . TRBJ2-6 TRBV7-9 CASSLMMGGANVLTF TGTGCCAGCAGCTTAATGATGGGTGGGGCCAACGTCCTGACTTTC
few TRBD1 TRBJ2-7 TRBV4-1 CASSQLVGQGSYEQYF TGCGCCAGCAGCCAATTAGTGGGACAGGGCTCCTACGAGCAGTACTTC
few . TRBJ1-5 TRBV19 CASSFGLSLGNQPQHF TGTGCCAGTAGTTTTGGACTTTCTTTAGGCAATCAGCCCCAGCATTTT
. TRBD1 TRBJ1-4 TRBV9 CASSAGTGNEKLFF TGTGCCAGCAGCGCCGGGACAGGGAATGAAAAACTGTTTTTT
. . TRBJ2-1 TRBV6-5 CASSRVRSEQFF TGTGCCAGCAGCCGGGTACGTTCGGAGCAGTTCTTC
few . TRBJ2-1 TRBV5-1 CASSGQAASYNEQFF TGCGCCAGCAGCGGACAAGCGGCCTCCTACAATGAGCAGTTCTTC
. . TRBJ2-7 TRBV7-2 CASSLALTSSGQYF TGTGCCAGCAGCTTAGCCTTGACTAGTTCCGGGCAGTACTTC
few . TRBJ1-5 TRBV10-3 CAIRGSSNQPQHF TGTGCCATCAGGGGGTCTAGCAATCAGCCCCAGCATTTT
few . TRBJ1-1 TRBV28 CASSLGQVLMNTEAFF TGTGCCAGCAGTTTAGGGCAGGTGCTAATGAACACTGAAGCTTTCTTT
. . TRBJ2-2 TRBV25-1 CASSDGRQTNTGELFF TGTGCCAGCAGTGACGGGAGACAAACGAACACCGGGGAGCTGTTTTTT
few TRBD2 TRBJ2-3 TRBV7-2 CASSFLRGRADTQYF TGTGCCAGCAGCTTTTTACGGGGGAGGGCAGATACGCAGTATTTT
. . TRBJ2-7 TRBV28 CASMDQTGIYEQYF TGTGCCAGCATGGATCAGACAGGAATCTACGAGCAGTACTTC
. TRBD1 TRBJ1-1 TRBV9 CASSPNRGEAFF TGTGCCAGCAGCCCAAACAGGGGAGAAGCTTTCTTT
. . TRBJ1-5 TRBV19 CASSKPGPQHF TGTGCCAGTAGTAAACCAGGGCCCCAGCATTTT
. . TRBJ1-2 TRBV2 CASSEGYYGYTF TGTGCCAGCAGTGAAGGGTACTATGGCTACACCTTC
few . TRBJ1-2 TRBV7-2 CASSLGLWSGYTF TGTGCCAGCAGCTTGGGGCTATGGAGTGGCTACACCTTC
. TRBD2 TRBJ2-5 TRBV7-9 CASSLSGGETQYF TGTGCCAGCAGCTTATCGGGGGGTGAGACCCAGTACTTC
few . TRBJ2-3 TRBV15 CATSRPWFVDLGDTQYF TGTGCCACCAGCAGACCTTGGTTTGTAGACCTGGGGGATACGCAGTATTTT
. . TRBJ2-7 TRBV14 CASSQESRSTSIF TGTGCCAGCAGCCAAGAATCCCGTTCTACGAGCATCTTC
. TRBD2 TRBJ2-1 TRBV6-5 CASSSSGTRNEQFF TGTGCCAGCAGTTCTTCCGGGACTAGAAATGAGCAGTTCTTC
few . TRBJ1-5 TRBV7-2 CASSYDGSNQPQHF TGTGCCAGCAGCTATGACGGTAGCAATCAGCCCCAGCATTTT
. TRBD2 TRBJ2-7 TRBV5-1 CASSDHLAASSYEQYF TGCGCCAGCAGCGACCACCTAGCGGCGAGCTCCTACGAGCAGTACTTC
. . TRBJ2-1 TRBV9 CASSLMIRDEQFF TGTGCCAGCAGTTTAATGATTCGCGATGAGCAGTTCTTC
. . TRBJ2-7 TRBV4-1 CASSQDRLEQYF TGCGCCAGCAGCCAAGATCGGCTCGAGCAGTACTTC
. . TRBJ2-5 TRBV14 CASSRDYQETQYF TGTGCCAGCAGCCGGGACTACCAAGAGACCCAGTACTTC
. . TRBJ2-7 TRBV15 CATSRDINPVYEQYF TGTGCCACCAGCAGAGATATAAACCCTGTCTACGAGCAGTACTTC
few . TRBJ2-2 TRBV19 CASYVQRTGELFF TGTGCCAGTTATGTCCAGAGGACCGGGGAGCTGTTTTTT
. . TRBJ1-6 TRBV30 CAWSTLRRANSPLHF TGTGCCTGGAGTACCCTTAGGAGGGCTAATTCACCCCTCCACTTT
. TRBD1 TRBJ1-5 TRBV10-3 CAIRSGGSQPQHF TGTGCCATCCGGTCAGGGGGCAGTCAGCCCCAGCATTTT
few . TRBJ1-5 TRBV7-2 CASSLEQAPNQPQHF TGTGCCAGCAGCTTAGAACAGGCCCCCAATCAGCCCCAGCATTTT